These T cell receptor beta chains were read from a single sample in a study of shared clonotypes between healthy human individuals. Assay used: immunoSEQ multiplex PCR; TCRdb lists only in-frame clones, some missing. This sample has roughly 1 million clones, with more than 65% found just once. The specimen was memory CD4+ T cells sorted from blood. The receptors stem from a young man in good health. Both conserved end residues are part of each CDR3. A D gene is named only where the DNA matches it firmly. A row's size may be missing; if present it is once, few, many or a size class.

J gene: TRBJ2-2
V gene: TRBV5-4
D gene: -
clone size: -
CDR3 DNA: TGTGCCAGCAGCGGCCGGGACGCGACGAACACCGGGGAGCTGTTTTTT
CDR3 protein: CASSGRDATNTGELFF

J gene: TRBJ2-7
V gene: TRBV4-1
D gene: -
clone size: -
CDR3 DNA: TGCGCCAGCAGCCTCACGTCGGTGACAGTTTACGAGCAGTACTTC
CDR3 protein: CASSLTSVTVYEQYF

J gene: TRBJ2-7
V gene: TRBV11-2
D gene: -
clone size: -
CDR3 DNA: TGTGCCAGCAGCTTTCGGCAGGGCCCATCCTACGAGCAGTACTTC
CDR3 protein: CASSFRQGPSYEQYF

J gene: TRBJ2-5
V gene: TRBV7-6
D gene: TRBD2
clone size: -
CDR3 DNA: TGTGCCAGCAGTCGAAGCGGGAGGGGAGAGACCCAGTACTTC
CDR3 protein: CASSRSGRGETQYF

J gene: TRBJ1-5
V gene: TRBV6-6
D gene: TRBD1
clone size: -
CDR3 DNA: TGTGCCAGCAGTTCGAGCCAGGGGGATCAGCCCCAGCATTTT
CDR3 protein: CASSSSQGDQPQHF

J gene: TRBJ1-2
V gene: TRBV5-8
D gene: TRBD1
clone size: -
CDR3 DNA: TGTGCCAGCAGCTTAGGACAGGGGGCTCGCGGCTACACCTTC
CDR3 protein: CASSLGQGARGYTF

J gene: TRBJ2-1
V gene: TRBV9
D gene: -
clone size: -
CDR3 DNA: TGTGCCAGCAGTGCGGTCGGGGACTCTTACAATGAGCAGTTCTTC
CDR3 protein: CASSAVGDSYNEQFF

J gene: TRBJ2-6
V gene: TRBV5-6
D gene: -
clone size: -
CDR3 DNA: TGTGCCAGCAGCTTGGCAGGGGGGATCTCTGGGGCCAACGTCCTGACTTTC
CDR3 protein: CASSLAGGISGANVLTF

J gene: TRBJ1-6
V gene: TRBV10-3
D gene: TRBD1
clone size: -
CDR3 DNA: TGTGCCATCACACCCGACAGGGCAAATTCACCCCTCCACTTT
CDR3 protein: CAITPDRANSPLHF

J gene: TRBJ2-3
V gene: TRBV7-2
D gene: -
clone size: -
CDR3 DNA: TGTGCCAGCAGCTCGGGATCTGTTACGCAGTATTTT
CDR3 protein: CASSSGSVTQYF

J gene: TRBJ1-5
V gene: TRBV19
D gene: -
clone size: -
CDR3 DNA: TGTGCCAGTAGTATTTACAGTAGCAATCAGCCCCAGCATTTT
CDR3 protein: CASSIYSSNQPQHF

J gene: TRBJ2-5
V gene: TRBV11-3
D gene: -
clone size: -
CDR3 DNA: TGTGCCAGCAGCCCCGGGGCAGGCGGTAGCTTGGAGACCCAGTACTTC
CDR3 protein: CASSPGAGGSLETQYF

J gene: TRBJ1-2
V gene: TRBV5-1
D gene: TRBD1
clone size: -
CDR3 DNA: TGCGCCAGCAGCTCGACAGGGGAGGGACGTGGCTACACCTTC
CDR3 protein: CASSSTGEGRGYTF

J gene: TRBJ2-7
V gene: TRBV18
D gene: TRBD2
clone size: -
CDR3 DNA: TGTGCCAGCTCACCAGGGTCGCGGGAGGTGCAGTACTTC
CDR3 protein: CASSPGSREVQYF

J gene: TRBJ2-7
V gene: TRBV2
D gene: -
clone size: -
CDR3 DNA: TGTGCCAGCAGTGAAGTTGGGGGGGCAACCCGCGAGCAGTACTTC
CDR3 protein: CASSEVGGATREQYF

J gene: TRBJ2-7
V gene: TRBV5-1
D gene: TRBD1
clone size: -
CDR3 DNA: TGCGCCAGCAGCTGGGGACAGGGAAAGCCCTACGAGCAGTACTTC
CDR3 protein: CASSWGQGKPYEQYF

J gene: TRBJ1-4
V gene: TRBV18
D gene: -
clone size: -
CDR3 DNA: TGTGCCAGCTCACAGCCCTCGTCAACTAATGAAAAACTGTTTTTT
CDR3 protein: CASSQPSSTNEKLFF

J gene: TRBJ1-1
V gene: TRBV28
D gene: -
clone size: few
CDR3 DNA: TGTGCCAGCAGTTGGTTACACCGGGGAGCTTTCTTT
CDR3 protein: CASSWLHRGAFF

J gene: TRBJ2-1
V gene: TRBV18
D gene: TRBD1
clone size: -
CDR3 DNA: TGTGCCAGCTCACTAACTTCCGGGACAGGGGGTGGCAATGAGCAGTTCTTC
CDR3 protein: CASSLTSGTGGGNEQFF

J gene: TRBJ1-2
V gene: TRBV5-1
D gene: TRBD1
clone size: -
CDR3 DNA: TGCGCCAGCACAATAGGGAACAGGGGGCCGACTGGCTACACCTTC
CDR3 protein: CASTIGNRGPTGYTF

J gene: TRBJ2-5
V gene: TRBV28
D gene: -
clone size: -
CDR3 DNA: TGTGCCAGCAGTTTCCGACAATTTCAAGAGACCCAGTACTTC
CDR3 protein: CASSFRQFQETQYF

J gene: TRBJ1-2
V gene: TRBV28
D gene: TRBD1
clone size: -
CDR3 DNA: TGTGCCAGCAGCTGGGGACAGGTTAACTATGGCTACACCTTC
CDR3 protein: CASSWGQVNYGYTF

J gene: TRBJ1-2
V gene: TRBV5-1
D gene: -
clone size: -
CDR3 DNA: TGCGCCAGCAGCTTCGCCCAAGGACACCAACTCTACACCTTC
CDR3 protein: CASSFAQGHQLYTF